The clone carrying this T cell receptor beta chain occurred a few times. Its matching antigen is unknown. This sample is drawn from a study of beta chain features in type 1 diabetes. Study-wide findings and caveats: Shortening that was moderate but significant affected the TCRB CDR3s of Type 1 diabetes patients in all four CD4+ subsets.

Of the isolated RNA, all was reverse transcribed, and so the sequenced material was expressed TCRB transcripts. Average reads for naive, central memory and regulatory T cell samples were about 3.57 million. Assay: immunoSEQ multiplex PCR; the TCRdb copy retains only in-frame clones and omits some. The sample includes 600,000 to 750,000 clones, around 12% of them seen just once. There are 14 residues in the CDR3. Germline V CDR1 and CDR2: SGDLS, YYNGEE. V shed 3 bases, J shed 4 bases, and the junction held 4 bases outside the gene matches. What was sequenced was naive CD4+ T cells from blood. The chain carries TRBV9 and TRBJ1-2, with TRBD1 identical over 9 bases. This TCR came from a man aged 30 to 45 with type 1 diabetes. The CDR3 loop is CASSAADRGYGYTF. The CDR3 coding sequence is TGTGCCAGCAGCGCAGCGGACAGGGGCTATGGCTACACCTTC.